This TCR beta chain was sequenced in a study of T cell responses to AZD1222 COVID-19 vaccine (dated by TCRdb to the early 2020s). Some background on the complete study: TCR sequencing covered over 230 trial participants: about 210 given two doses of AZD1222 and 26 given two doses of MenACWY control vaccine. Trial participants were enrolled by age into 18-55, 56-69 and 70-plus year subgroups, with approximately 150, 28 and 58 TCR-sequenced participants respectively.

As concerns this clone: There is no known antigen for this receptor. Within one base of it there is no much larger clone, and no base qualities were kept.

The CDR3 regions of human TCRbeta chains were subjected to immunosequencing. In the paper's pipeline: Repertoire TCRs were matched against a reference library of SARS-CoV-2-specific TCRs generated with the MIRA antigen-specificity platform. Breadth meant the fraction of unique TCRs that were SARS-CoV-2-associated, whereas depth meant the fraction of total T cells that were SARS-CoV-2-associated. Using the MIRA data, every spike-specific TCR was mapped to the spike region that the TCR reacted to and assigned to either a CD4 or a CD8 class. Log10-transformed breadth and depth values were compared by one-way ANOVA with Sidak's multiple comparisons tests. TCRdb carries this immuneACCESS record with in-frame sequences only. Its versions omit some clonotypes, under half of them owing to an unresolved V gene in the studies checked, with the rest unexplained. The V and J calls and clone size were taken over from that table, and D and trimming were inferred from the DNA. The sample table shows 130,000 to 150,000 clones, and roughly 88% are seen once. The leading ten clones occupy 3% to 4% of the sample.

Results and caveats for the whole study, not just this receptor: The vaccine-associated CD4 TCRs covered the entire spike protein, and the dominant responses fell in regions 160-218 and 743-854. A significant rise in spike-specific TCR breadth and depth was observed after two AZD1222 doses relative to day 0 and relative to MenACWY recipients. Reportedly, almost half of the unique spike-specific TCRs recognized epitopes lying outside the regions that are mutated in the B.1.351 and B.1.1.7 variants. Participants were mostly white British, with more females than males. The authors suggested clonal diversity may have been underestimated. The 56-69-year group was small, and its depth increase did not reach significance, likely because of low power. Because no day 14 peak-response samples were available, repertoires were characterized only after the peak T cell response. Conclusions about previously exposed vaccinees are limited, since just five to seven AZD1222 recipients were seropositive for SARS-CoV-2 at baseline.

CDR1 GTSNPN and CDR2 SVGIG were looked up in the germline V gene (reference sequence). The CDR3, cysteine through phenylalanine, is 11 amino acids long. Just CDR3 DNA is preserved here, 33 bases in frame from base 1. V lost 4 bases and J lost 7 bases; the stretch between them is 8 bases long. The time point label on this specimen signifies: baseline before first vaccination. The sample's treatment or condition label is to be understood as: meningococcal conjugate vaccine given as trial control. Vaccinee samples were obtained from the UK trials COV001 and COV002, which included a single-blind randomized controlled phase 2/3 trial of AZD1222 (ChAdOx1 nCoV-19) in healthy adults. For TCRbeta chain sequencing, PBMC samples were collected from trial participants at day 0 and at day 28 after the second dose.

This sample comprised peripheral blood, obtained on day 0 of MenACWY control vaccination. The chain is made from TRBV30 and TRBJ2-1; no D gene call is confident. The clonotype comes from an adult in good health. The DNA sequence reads TGTGCCTGGAACCGGGTGAATGAGCAGTTCTTC. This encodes CAWNRVNEQFF.